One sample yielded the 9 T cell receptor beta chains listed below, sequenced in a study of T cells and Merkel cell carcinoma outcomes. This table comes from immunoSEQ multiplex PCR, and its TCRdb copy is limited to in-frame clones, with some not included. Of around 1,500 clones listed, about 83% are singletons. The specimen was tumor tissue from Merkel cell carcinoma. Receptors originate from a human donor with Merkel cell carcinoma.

The CDR3 DNA follows: TGTGCCCTCCCTCCTAGCGGTTCACAGGATACGCAGTATTTT. Residues: CALPPSGSQDTQYF. The rearrangement uses TRBV10-3 and TRBJ2-3; 7 nucleotides match TRBD2. The V segment lost 11 bases and the J segment 6 bases; nucleotides outside the gene matches: 14. The CDR3 spans 14 residues. Germline CDR1 reads ENHRY; CDR2 reads SYGVKD.

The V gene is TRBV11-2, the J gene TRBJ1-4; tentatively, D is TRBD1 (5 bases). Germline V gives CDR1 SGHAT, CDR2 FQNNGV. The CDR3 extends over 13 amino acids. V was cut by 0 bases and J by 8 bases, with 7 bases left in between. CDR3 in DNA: TGTGCCAGCAGCTTAGATCGGGGCGAAAAACTGTTTTTT. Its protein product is CASSLDRGEKLFF.

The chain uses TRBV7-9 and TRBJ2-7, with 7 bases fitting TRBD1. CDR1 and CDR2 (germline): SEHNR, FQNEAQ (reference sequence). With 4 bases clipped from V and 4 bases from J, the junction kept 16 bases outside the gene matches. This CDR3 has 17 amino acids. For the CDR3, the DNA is TGTGCCAGCAGCTCCCAGAAACGTGGGACAGACTTGTACGAGCAGTACTTC. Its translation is CASSSQKRGTDLYEQYF. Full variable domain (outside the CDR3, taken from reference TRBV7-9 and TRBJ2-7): DTGVSQNPRHKITKRGQNVTFRCDPISEHNRLYWYRQTLGQGPEFLTYFQNEAQLEKSRLLSDRFSAERPKGSFSTLEIQRTEQGDSAMYLCASSSQKRGTDLYEQYFGPGTRLTVT.

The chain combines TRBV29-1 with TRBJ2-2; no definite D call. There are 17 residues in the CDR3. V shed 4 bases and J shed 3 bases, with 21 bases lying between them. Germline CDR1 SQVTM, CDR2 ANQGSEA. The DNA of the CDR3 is TGCAGCGTTGTCCTGGTTGGGCGAGAAGCTTACACCGGGGAGCTGTTTTTT. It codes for CSVVLVGREAYTGELFF.

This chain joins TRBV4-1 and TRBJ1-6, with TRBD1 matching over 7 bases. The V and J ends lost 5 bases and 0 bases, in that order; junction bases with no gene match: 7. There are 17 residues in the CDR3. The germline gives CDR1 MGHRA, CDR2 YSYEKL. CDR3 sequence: CASSYTGASSYNSPLHF. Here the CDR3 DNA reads TGCGCCAGCAGCTATACAGGGGCCAGCTCCTATAATTCACCCCTCCACTTT.

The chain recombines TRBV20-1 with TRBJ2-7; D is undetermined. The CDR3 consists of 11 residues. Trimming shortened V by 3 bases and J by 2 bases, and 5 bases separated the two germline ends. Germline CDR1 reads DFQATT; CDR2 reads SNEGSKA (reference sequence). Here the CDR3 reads CSASGPYEQYF. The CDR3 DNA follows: TGCAGTGCTAGTGGGCCCTACGAGCAGTACTTC.

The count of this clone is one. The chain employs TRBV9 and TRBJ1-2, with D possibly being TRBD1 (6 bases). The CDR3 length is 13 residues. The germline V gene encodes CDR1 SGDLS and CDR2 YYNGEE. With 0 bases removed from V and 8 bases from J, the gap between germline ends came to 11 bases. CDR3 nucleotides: TGTGCCAGCAGCGTAGAGGGGGGATTGGGCTACACCTTC. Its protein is CASSVEGGLGYTF.

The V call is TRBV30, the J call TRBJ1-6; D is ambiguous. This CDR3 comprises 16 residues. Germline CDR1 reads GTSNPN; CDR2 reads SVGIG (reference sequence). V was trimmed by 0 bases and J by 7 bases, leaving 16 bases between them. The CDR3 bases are TGTGCCTGGAGTGTAGGCTCGAGGGCGAGGAATTCACCCCTCCACTTT. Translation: CAWSVGSRARNSPLHF.

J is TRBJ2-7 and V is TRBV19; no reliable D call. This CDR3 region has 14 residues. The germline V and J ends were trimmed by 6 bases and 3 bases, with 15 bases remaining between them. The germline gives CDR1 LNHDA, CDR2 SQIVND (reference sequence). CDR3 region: CASSINPDDYEQYF. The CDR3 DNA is TGTGCCAGTAGCATTAACCCGGATGACTACGAGCAGTACTTC.